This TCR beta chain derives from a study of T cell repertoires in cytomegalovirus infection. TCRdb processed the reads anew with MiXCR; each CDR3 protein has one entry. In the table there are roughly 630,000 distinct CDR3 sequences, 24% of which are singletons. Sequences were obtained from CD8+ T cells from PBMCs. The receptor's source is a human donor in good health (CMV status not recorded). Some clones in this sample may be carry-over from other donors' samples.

The DNA for the CDR3 is TGTGCCAGCATAGGGCAGGGGGCGAACTATGGCTACACCTTC. It yields the protein CASIGQGANYGYTF. The gene calls are TRBV2 and TRBJ1-2; 8 nucleotides agree with TRBD1. Unmatched junction bases numbered 6, after V lost 7 bases and J lost 2 bases. Looked up from germline, CDR1 is SNHLY and CDR2 is FYNNEI. The CDR3 loop spans 14 amino acids. The entire variable domain, with the rest obtained from reference TRBV2 and TRBJ1-2, is as follows: EPEVTQTPSHQVTQMGQEVILRCVPISNHLYFYWYRQILGQKVEFLVSFYNNEISEKSEIFDDQFSVERPDGSNFTLKIRSTKLEDSAMYFCASIGQGANYGYTFGSGTRLTVV.